The next 17 T cell receptor beta chains were all read from a single sample in a study of blood T cell repertoires in COVID-19. Sequencing used immunoSEQ multiplex PCR; TCRdb keeps in-frame clones, though not all of them. The sample records roughly 64,000 clones, over 75% being singletons. Sequencing was performed on peripheral blood. The receptor source for this set is an elderly woman with active COVID-19.

J is TRBJ2-3 and V is TRBV19, with D possibly TRBD2 on 6 matching bases. The V and J ends lost 3 bases and 4 bases respectively, with 11 bases between them. The germline CDR1 and CDR2 sequences are LNHDA and SQIVND (reference sequence). The CDR3 sequence is 14 residues long. The CDR3 loop is CASSMPTSSDTQYF. The DNA for the CDR3 is TGTGCCAGTAGTATGCCGACTAGTTCAGATACGCAGTATTTT.

The chain employs TRBV30 and TRBJ1-1, with 8 bases matching TRBD1. Germline values: CDR1 GTSNPN, CDR2 SVGIG (reference sequence). J gave up 0 bases and V 4 bases, and 7 bases lay outside the gene matches. The CDR3 has 15 amino acids. The CDR3 is CAWTDRGILNTEAFF. CDR3 coding DNA: TGTGCCTGGACTGACAGGGGCATCCTGAACACTGAAGCTTTCTTT.

The J gene is TRBJ2-1, the V gene TRBV29-1; D remains unclear. This CDR3 contains 11 residues. Per the germline V gene, CDR1 is SQVTM and CDR2 is ANQGSEA. Trimming shortened V by 6 bases and J by 6 bases, and 9 bases separated the two germline ends. CDR3 residues: CSVSRVNEQFF. The DNA for the CDR3 is TGCAGCGTCTCCCGAGTCAATGAGCAGTTCTTC.

This chain connects TRBV29-1 to TRBJ2-4; D might be TRBD1 (5 bases). CDR1 is SQVTM, CDR2 ANQGSEA, per germline. V gave up 4 bases and J gave up 6 bases, with 13 bases separating them. CDR3 length: 13 amino acids. The CDR3 protein is CSVAVGVGNIQYF. In nucleotides, the CDR3 is TGCAGCGTTGCAGTAGGGGTTGGAAACATTCAGTACTTC.

The V and J genes are TRBV19 and TRBJ1-1, with D possibly being TRBD1 (5 bases). V was trimmed by 5 bases and J by 11 bases, leaving 15 bases between them. CDR3 length: 12 residues. CDR1 is LNHDA, CDR2 SQIVND, per germline (reference sequence). The CDR3: CASSSRGGRAFF. CDR3 sequence (DNA): TGTGCCAGTAGTTCACGCGGGGGTCGCGCTTTCTTT.

This chain links TRBV27 with TRBJ2-3, with D possibly matching TRBD1 (6 bases). This CDR3 has 15 amino acids. V dropped 0 bases and J dropped 2 bases, with 9 bases sitting between them. Germline V gene sequence: CDR1 MNHEY, CDR2 SMNVEV (reference sequence). In nucleotides, the CDR3 is TGTGCCAGCAGTTTATCGGGGGCCCCCACAGATACGCAGTATTTT. Residues: CASSLSGAPTDTQYF.

The rearrangement uses TRBV29-1 and TRBJ2-2; no reliable D call. V lost 3 bases, J lost 6 bases, and 8 bases lay in between. The CDR3 is made up of 12 amino acids. From germline, CDR1 is SQVTM and CDR2 ANQGSEA. CDR3 sequence reads: CSVDAASGELFF. CDR3 DNA sequence: TGCAGCGTTGATGCGGCCTCCGGGGAGCTGTTTTTT.

The chain employs TRBV27 and TRBJ2-3, with TRBD1 as a possible D gene (6 bases). From germline, CDR1 is MNHEY and CDR2 SMNVEV (reference sequence). V lost 6 bases to trimming and J lost 0 bases, with 13 bases between them. The CDR3 sequence is 15 residues long. The CDR3 spells CASSTGTTSTDTQYF. As DNA, the CDR3 is TGTGCCAGCAGCACCGGGACAACTAGCACAGATACGCAGTATTTT.

This chain uses TRBV7-2 with TRBJ2-3, with D maybe TRBD1 (6 bases). The CDR3 is 16 residues long. Per the germline V gene, CDR1 is SGHTA and CDR2 is FQGNSA. The germline V and J ends were trimmed by 5 bases and 5 bases, with 20 bases remaining between them. CDR3 in amino acids: CASSPDPPGVQDTQYF. The CDR3 DNA reads TGTGCCAGCAGCCCAGACCCCCCAGGGGTTCAAGATACGCAGTATTTT.

This clone occurred once. The chain uses TRBV4-1 and TRBJ2-2; perhaps TRBD1 as D (7 bases). This CDR3 comprises 16 residues. Trimming stripped 0 bases from V and 2 bases from J, with 10 bases between. Germline-derived CDR1 and CDR2 are MGHRA and YSYEKL. As DNA, the CDR3 is TGCGCCAGCAGCCAAGATGGAGGGGGCAACACCGGGGAGCTGTTTTTT. Its protein product is CASSQDGGGNTGELFF.

The sample holds one count of this clone. V gene TRBV5-1 combines with J gene TRBJ2-2, with a tentative D call TRBD2 (6 bases). V dropped 2 bases and J dropped 7 bases, with 9 bases sitting between them. The germline gives CDR1 SGHRS, CDR2 YFSETQ. The CDR3 length is 13 residues. Here the CDR3 DNA reads TGCGCCAGCAGCTTCCCGGGGGTCGGGGAGCTGTTTTTT. It translates to CASSFPGVGELFF.

The chain is built from TRBV3-1 (or the pseudogene TRBV3-2) and TRBJ2-2, with 7 positions matching TRBD1. The germline CDR1 and CDR2 sequences are LGHDT and YNNKEL (reference sequence). There are 16 residues in the CDR3. V was pared by 4 bases and J by 2 bases, with 7 bases of the junction left unmatched. For the CDR3, the DNA is TGTGCCAGCAGCCCCGGGACAGTACTAAACACCGGGGAGCTGTTTTTT. This codes for CASSPGTVLNTGELFF.

The CDR3 region has the DNA TGTGCCAGCAGCCCCGGGACTAGCGGGGGGGAGACCCAGTACTTC. This translates into CASSPGTSGGETQYF. The genes are TRBV9 and TRBJ2-5; 15 positions agree with TRBD2. Germline assignment: CDR1 SGDLS and CDR2 YYNGEE. J lost 5 bases, V lost 4 bases, and 3 bases had no gene match. The CDR3 totals 15 residues.

This clone was seen a single time. The chain joins TRBV18 to TRBJ2-5; D is possibly TRBD2 (5 bases). V dropped 4 bases and J dropped 1 base, with 7 bases sitting between them. This CDR3 region has 13 residues. The germline CDR1 and CDR2 sequences are KGHSH and LQKENI. The CDR3 DNA reads TGTGCCAGCTCACTACGGGGCCAAGAGACCCAGTACTTC. Protein: CASSLRGQETQYF. The full variable domain, completed using reference TRBV18 and TRBJ2-5, is NAGVMQNPRHLVRRRGQEARLRCSPMKGHSHVYWYRQLPEEGLKFMVYLQKENIIDESGMPKERFSAEFPKEGPSILRIQQVVRGDSAAYFCASSLRGQETQYFGPGTRLLVL.

In this sample, this clone turned up a few times. The chain combines TRBV7-9 with TRBJ2-7; D is perhaps TRBD1 (6 bases). The CDR3 loop spans 15 amino acids. Trimming removed 0 bases from V and 3 bases from J, with 12 bases in between. CDR1 is SEHNR and CDR2 is FQNEAQ in the germline V gene (reference sequence). Here the CDR3 DNA reads TGTGCCAGCAGCTTAGCGGTGGGGGCTAGCTACGAGCAGTACGTC. Protein product: CASSLAVGASYEQYV.

This chain connects TRBV19 to TRBJ2-1; 7 nucleotides agree with TRBD2. The germline gives CDR1 LNHDA, CDR2 SQIVND (reference sequence). V shed 3 bases and J 4 bases; nucleotides not matched to a gene: 6. This CDR3 has 15 residues. CDR3 residues: CASSIWEGIYNEQFF. Here the CDR3 DNA reads TGTGCCAGTAGTATCTGGGAGGGGATTTACAATGAGCAGTTCTTC. Full variable domain (missing parts from reference TRBV19 and TRBJ2-1): DGGITQSPKYLFRKEGQNVTLSCEQNLNHDAMYWYRQDPGQGLRLIYYSQIVNDFQKGDIAEGYSVSREKKESFPLTVTSAQKNPTAFYLCASSIWEGIYNEQFFGPGTRLTVL.

This clone occurred once. This chain joins TRBV2 and TRBJ1-4; the D gene is possibly TRBD1 (6 bases). The germline V and J ends were trimmed by 6 bases and 0 bases, with 23 bases remaining between them. Germline loops: CDR1 SNHLY, CDR2 FYNNEI. The CDR3 consists of 19 residues. The CDR3 region is CASRSRGLQGKPTNEKLFF. The CDR3 nucleotides read TGTGCCAGCAGAAGTAGGGGGTTGCAGGGGAAACCAACTAATGAAAAACTGTTTTTT.